A selection of T cell receptor beta chains follows, all from one sample in a study of cytomegalovirus exposure and HLA in healthy donors. Produced via immunoSEQ multiplex PCR; TCRdb's table is partial and in-frame only. The sample lists over 150,000 clones, 70% to 85% occurring once. The sample comprised PBMCs. These receptors were collected from a girl aged 2 to 10 in good health and CMV-seropositive. Both conserved end residues are part of each CDR3. A D gene is named only where the DNA matches it firmly. Some rows mark clone size as missing; the rest say once, few, many or name a class of expanded clone.

d_call,j_call,v_call,clone_size,cdr3_nt,cdr3_aa
TRBD2,TRBJ2-2,TRBV6-5,NA,TGTGCCAGCAGCCTAGCGGGAGGGAACACCGGGGAGCTGTTTTTT,CASSLAGGNTGELFF
NA,TRBJ2-3,TRBV27,NA,TGTGCCAGCACCAGGACCACCGGGGAGTACACGCAGTATTTT,CASTRTTGEYTQYF
NA,TRBJ2-1,TRBV19,NA,TGTGCCAGTAGTATTACCCACACAGGGGAGCAGTTCTTC,CASSITHTGEQFF
NA,TRBJ2-7,TRBV30,once,TGTGCCTGGACGACAGTCAACTACGAGCAGTACTTC,CAWTTVNYEQYF
NA,TRBJ1-2,TRBV30,once,TGTGCCTGGAGTACAGGGCTGGGTTATGGCTACACCTTC,CAWSTGLGYGYTF
NA,TRBJ1-1,TRBV30,NA,TGTGCCTGGAGCGCACAGGGAAACACTGAAGCTTTCTTT,CAWSAQGNTEAFF
NA,TRBJ1-2,TRBV13,NA,TGTGCCAGCAGTCTATCTAGGATCTATGGCTACACCTTC,CASSLSRIYGYTF
NA,TRBJ1-2,TRBV28,NA,TGTGCCAGCAGTTATTTGACCCCAGGATATGGCTACACCTTC,CASSYLTPGYGYTF
NA,TRBJ1-5,TRBV21-1,NA,TGTGCCAGCAGCAAAGAGAGGATCTATAGCAATCAGCCCCAGCATTTT,CASSKERIYSNQPQHF
TRBD2,TRBJ2-6,TRBV18,NA,TGTGCCAGCTCAGGACTAGCGATCGGATGGGATTCAGAGATTTCTGGGGCCAACGTCCTGACTTTC,CASSGLAIGWDSEISGANVLTF
TRBD1,TRBJ1-4,TRBV18,NA,TGTGCCAGCTCACCCGGGACAGCTTCATCTCGTGAAAAACTGTTTTTT,CASSPGTASSREKLFF
TRBD2,TRBJ2-1,TRBV19,NA,TGTGCCAGTAGGCCGACTAGCGTTCCCTACAATGAGCAGTTCTTC,CASRPTSVPYNEQFF
NA,TRBJ2-3,TRBV28,NA,TGTGCCAGCGGGGCTGGGGACTTGCCAGATACGCAGTATTTT,CASGAGDLPDTQYF
NA,TRBJ1-2,TRBV5-6,few,TGTGCCAGCAGCTTGAGGGGCTACTATGGCTACACCTTC,CASSLRGYYGYTF
TRBD1,TRBJ1-1,TRBV29-1,NA,TGCAGCGCCTTGACAGGGGGCAGGAACACTGAAGCTTTCTTT,CSALTGGRNTEAFF
NA,TRBJ2-1,TRBV9,NA,TGTGCCAGCAGCGTAGTTGGTGGGAGCCTCGGGAATGAGCAGTTCTTC,CASSVVGGSLGNEQFF
TRBD2,TRBJ2-2,TRBV5-1,NA,TGCGCCAGCAGCTTGGCCGCGGTAGCGGGAGGATATCCTAACACCGGGGAGCTGTTTTTT,CASSLAAVAGGYPNTGELFF
NA,TRBJ1-1,TRBV9,NA,TGTGCCAGCACCCGAGGAGGAGTTATGAACACTGAAGCTTTCTTT,CASTRGGVMNTEAFF
NA,TRBJ1-3,TRBV5-4,NA,TGTGCCAGCAGCAATCAGGGGATACAGTCTGGAAACACCATATATTTT,CASSNQGIQSGNTIYF
TRBD1,TRBJ1-2,TRBV6-5,NA,TGTGCCAGCAGCTCGGACAGGGGGAGCTATGGCTACACCTTC,CASSSDRGSYGYTF
NA,TRBJ2-1,TRBV5-1,NA,TGCGCCAGCAGCTTGCGAGGGGGATCATCCTCACCTTTCTACAATGAGCAGTTCTTC,CASSLRGGSSSPFYNEQFF
TRBD1,TRBJ1-3,TRBV19,NA,TGTGCCAGTAGTATGAGAGGGGGCGTCGGAAACACCATATATTTT,CASSMRGGVGNTIYF
TRBD1,TRBJ1-2,TRBV6-5,NA,TGTGCCAGCAGCCCGCACGGGACAGGAGGCTACACCTTC,CASSPHGTGGYTF
NA,TRBJ1-1,TRBV19,NA,TGTGCCAGTAGTATAACAGGGCTGGGGAACACTGAAGCTTTCTTT,CASSITGLGNTEAFF
TRBD2,TRBJ2-1,TRBV11-3,NA,TGTGCCAGCAGCCCGCTTTGGACTAGAGGCAATGAGCAGTTCTTC,CASSPLWTRGNEQFF
TRBD2,TRBJ2-5,TRBV25-1,NA,TGTGCCAGCAGTGGAGCGGGAGGAACTGAGACCCAGTACTTC,CASSGAGGTETQYF
NA,TRBJ1-2,TRBV6-6,NA,TGTGCCAGCAGTTACTCGATAAGTCGCGAATATGGCTACACCTTC,CASSYSISREYGYTF
TRBD2,TRBJ2-1,TRBV5-1,NA,TGCGCCAGCAGCTTAGGACTAGCGGAGATCTACAATGAGCAGTTCTTC,CASSLGLAEIYNEQFF
NA,TRBJ1-5,TRBV30,NA,TGTGCCTGGAGTCCCTTCGGGGGGGCCACTGAAAACAATCAGCCCCAGCATTTT,CAWSPFGGATENNQPQHF
NA,TRBJ1-5,TRBV7-2,NA,TGTGCCAGCAGCTTCCTGTTAGGGGTTCAGCCCCAGCATTTT,CASSFLLGVQPQHF
NA,TRBJ1-5,TRBV6-1,NA,TGTGCCAGCAGTGAAGGAGGGACATCGAGCAATCAGCCCCAGCATTTT,CASSEGGTSSNQPQHF
TRBD1,TRBJ2-7,TRBV28,NA,TGTGCCAGCAGTCCCCGGACAGGAGCCTACGAGCAGTACTTC,CASSPRTGAYEQYF
TRBD2,TRBJ2-1,TRBV11-3,NA,TGTGCCAGCAGCTTAGATCTTAGCGGGGCCTCGACCTCCTACAATGAGCAGTTCTTC,CASSLDLSGASTSYNEQFF
TRBD1,TRBJ1-1,TRBV6-6,NA,TGTGCCAGCAGTTACTCAGGGGGCTCTGGCACTGAAGCTTTCTTT,CASSYSGGSGTEAFF
NA,TRBJ2-3,TRBV7-3,NA,TGTGCCAGCAGCGATCAGGGTTATGGAGATACGCAGTATTTT,CASSDQGYGDTQYF
TRBD1,TRBJ2-7,TRBV6-1,NA,TGTGCCAGCAGTGAAAGGGGACAGGGGGCTTTTAGCGAGCAGTACTTC,CASSERGQGAFSEQYF
TRBD1,TRBJ1-1,TRBV5-6,NA,TGTGCCAGCAGCCAGGACAGGGGCCTCATGAACACTGAAGCTTTCTTT,CASSQDRGLMNTEAFF
NA,TRBJ2-1,TRBV5-1,NA,TGCGCCAGCAGCTTGGACAGCTACAATGAGCAGTTCTTC,CASSLDSYNEQFF
NA,TRBJ2-7,TRBV13,NA,TGTGCCAGCAGCTCCGCTCAACAGGGTTCGGAGCAGTACTTC,CASSSAQQGSEQYF
TRBD1,TRBJ2-5,TRBV28,NA,TGTGCCAGCAGATCCGGGACAGGGGTATACGAGACCCAGTACTTC,CASRSGTGVYETQYF
NA,TRBJ2-3,TRBV6-1,NA,TGTGCCAGCAGGGAGGAGATAGATACGCAGTATTTT,CASREEIDTQYF
NA,TRBJ2-7,TRBV11-2,NA,TGTGCCAGCAGCCCCGGGGTCATGGACGAGCAGTACTTC,CASSPGVMDEQYF
NA,TRBJ2-3,TRBV28,once,TGTGCCAGCAGTTTCCCAGCCGGGTCCCGGTTCACAGATACGCAGTATTTT,CASSFPAGSRFTDTQYF
TRBD2,TRBJ2-7,TRBV11-2,NA,TGTGCCAGCAGCTCGGGCGGGTGGCGGGAGAGCTCCTACGAGCAGTACTTC,CASSSGGWRESSYEQYF
NA,TRBJ2-5,TRBV5-1,NA,TGCGCCAGCAGCTCCATGAGAGAGACCCAGTACTTC,CASSSMRETQYF
TRBD1,TRBJ1-2,TRBV19,NA,TGTGCCAGTAGTATAACCGGGACAGCCACCTGGGGCTACACCTTC,CASSITGTATWGYTF
NA,TRBJ1-2,TRBV12-5,NA,TGTGCTAGTGGTTTGGTAAAGGGGATCTTAGGAGGCTACACCTTC,CASGLVKGILGGYTF
NA,TRBJ2-6,TRBV9,few,TGTGCCAGCAACCTACCTGGGGCCAACGTCCTGACTTTC,CASNLPGANVLTF
NA,TRBJ2-1,TRBV11-3,NA,TGTGCCAGCAGAATCAGCGGCAATGAGCAGTTCTTC,CASRISGNEQFF
NA,TRBJ1-2,TRBV28,NA,TGTGCCAGCAGTTCCGGTCTCTTTAACTATGGCTACACCTTC,CASSSGLFNYGYTF
NA,TRBJ2-5,TRBV6-1,NA,TGTGCCAGCAGCAAATCGACTTTTTGGGAGACCCAGTACTTC,CASSKSTFWETQYF
NA,TRBJ1-2,TRBV18,NA,TGTGCCAGCTCACCAGGGGCAACCAACTATGGCTACACCTTC,CASSPGATNYGYTF
NA,TRBJ1-2,TRBV5-6,NA,TGTGCCAGCAGCCAAAAGGGGGGGTTCGGCTACACCTTC,CASSQKGGFGYTF
TRBD1,TRBJ1-5,TRBV19,once,TGTGCCAGTAGGCCCCTCGGACAGGGTTATAGCAATCAGCCCCAGCATTTT,CASRPLGQGYSNQPQHF